What follows are 9 T cell receptor beta chains derived from one specimen sequenced in a study of cytomegalovirus exposure and HLA in healthy donors. The PCR was carried out with 60 Vbeta primers and 13 Jbeta primers. Using immunoSEQ multiplex PCR, the repertoire was profiled, and TCRdb retains in-frame clones only, with some absent. The sample includes under 200,000 clones, around four fifths of them seen just once. The source material was PBMCs. These receptors originate from a woman between 50 and 59 years old in good health and CMV-seropositive.

For the CDR3, the DNA is TGCAGCGTTGAAGAGGCCTCTCATGGCTACACCTTC. The encoded protein is CSVEEASHGYTF. This chain joins TRBV29-1 and TRBJ1-2; D is unresolved. The CDR3 contains 12 residues. V gave up 0 bases and J gave up 6 bases, with 8 bases separating them. Germline CDR1 reads SQVTM; CDR2 reads ANQGSEA.

This clone was observed a few times. V is TRBV13 and J is TRBJ2-2, with 9 positions matching TRBD1. Germline V gene lookup returns CDR1 PRHDT and CDR2 FYEKMQ (reference sequence). The CDR3 is 14 amino acids. After removal of 5 bases from V and 6 bases from J, the junction contained 4 bases not matched to a gene. Written as DNA, the CDR3 is TGTGCCAGCAGCGCACGGGACAGGGCCGGGGAGCTGTTTTTT. Protein product: CASSARDRAGELFF. The whole variable domain, filled in from reference TRBV13 and TRBJ2-2, reads AAGVIQSPRHLIKEKRETATLKCYPIPRHDTVYWYQQGPGQDPQFLISFYEKMQSDKGSIPDRFSAQQFSDYHSELNMSSLELGDSALYFCASSARDRAGELFFGEGSRLTVL.

The chain carries TRBV7-2 and TRBJ2-7; weak D call: TRBD1 (6 bases). From germline, CDR1 is SGHTA and CDR2 FQGNSA. There are 13 residues in the CDR3. Trimming removed 5 bases from V and 7 bases from J, with 15 bases in between. DNA of the CDR3: TGTGCCAGCAGCCGTGGACAGCGGTTAGAGCAGTACTTC. The encoded protein is CASSRGQRLEQYF. Combining the CDR3 with reference TRBV7-2 and TRBJ2-7 gives the whole variable domain GAGVSQSPSNKVTEKGKDVELRCDPISGHTALYWYRQSLGQGLEFLIYFQGNSAPDKSGLPSDRFSAERTGGSVSTLTIQRTQQEDSAVYLCASSRGQRLEQYFGPGTRLTVT.

The V call is TRBV18, the J call TRBJ1-5; TRBD1 aligns across 9 bases. The CDR3 has 15 amino acids. Germline CDR1 is KGHSH and CDR2 is LQKENI. Trimming cost V 3 bases and J 8 bases; bases outside gene matches: 8. CDR3 residues: CASSPTTGGLEPQHF. CDR3 nucleotide sequence: TGTGCCAGCTCACCCACTACAGGGGGCCTGGAGCCCCAGCATTTT.

The chain recombines TRBV28 with TRBJ1-5; D perhaps matches TRBD1 (6 bases). Germline V gene sequence: CDR1 MDHEN, CDR2 SYDVKM. V shed 8 bases and J shed 7 bases, with 9 bases lying between them. The CDR3 has 11 residues. As DNA, the CDR3 is TGTGCCAGCGGCAGGGGCCAGCCCCAGCATTTT. Amino acids: CASGRGQPQHF.

V is TRBV28 and J is TRBJ1-1; 7 positions agree with TRBD1. This CDR3 contains 13 residues. With V trimmed by 6 bases and J by 6 bases, 7 bases remained unmatched. CDR1 and CDR2 from the germline V gene are MDHEN and SYDVKM. The CDR3: CASRRTGVAEAFF. The CDR3 nucleotides are TGTGCCAGCAGAAGAACAGGGGTCGCTGAAGCTTTCTTT.

This clone was picked up a small number of times. The chain's CDR3 is CASSPTGAAGSLFF. CDR3 sequence (DNA): TGTGCCAGCAGCCCCACTGGCGCAGCGGGGTCACTGTTTTTT. The gene calls are TRBV5-6 and TRBJ1-4, with D unresolved. From germline, CDR1 is SGHDT and CDR2 YYEEEE. Trimming removed 4 bases from V and 13 bases from J, with 20 bases in between. CDR3 length: 14 residues.

The chain is built from TRBV28 and TRBJ1-3, with a possible D match to TRBD1 (6 bases). Germline assignment: CDR1 MDHEN and CDR2 SYDVKM. The CDR3 length is 14 residues. V was shortened by 6 bases and J by 2 bases, with 11 bases between the two germline ends. CDR3 sequence (DNA): TGTGCCAGCAGACCGAGACAGGCTGGAAACACCATATATTTT. It specifies CASRPRQAGNTIYF.

The rearrangement uses TRBV15 and TRBJ2-5; D not resolved. Germline-derived CDR1 and CDR2 are LNHNV and YYDKDF (reference sequence). The CDR3 extends over 13 amino acids. V gave up 0 bases and J gave up 4 bases, with 6 bases separating them. The CDR3 DNA follows: TGTGCCACCAGCAGAGATGGCTTAGAGACCCAGTACTTC. Translating it yields CATSRDGLETQYF.